Listed below are T cell receptor beta chains from one sample, sequenced in a study of human T cells and chemical hapten exposure. Each CDR3 protein gets one entry after TCRdb re-called the RACE reads with MiXCR. The sample consists of around 77,000 distinct CDR3 sequences, roughly 9.8% of them appearing once. The sequencing here drew on whole blood, taken in connection with sensitization to the hapten diphenylcyclopropenone (DPC). The receptors were gathered from a woman aged 40 to 49 with alopecia areata. Some clones in this sample may be carry-over from other donors' samples. The CDR3 runs from the conserved cysteine through the conserved F or W. A D gene is named only where the DNA matches it firmly. Size is omitted from some rows. Given values are once, few, many or a class for expanded clones.

v_call,j_call,clone_size,d_call,cdr3_nt,cdr3_aa
TRBV20-1,TRBJ1-2,many,TRBD1,TGCAGTGCTAGATCGACAGGGTCGATGGGCTACACCTTC,CSARSTGSMGYTF
TRBV12-3/TRBV12-4,TRBJ2-7,many,NA,TGTGCCAGCAGGTCACAGGGGGGGCCCTACGAGCAGTACTTC,CASRSQGGPYEQYF
TRBV19,TRBJ2-6,NA,NA,TGTGCCACCGCGGCCCGGCGGATTAGCTCTGGGGCCAACGTCCTGACTTTC,CATAARRISSGANVLTF
TRBV21-1,TRBJ2-2,many,NA,TGTGCCAGCAGCACTTTCGGACTAGCGGGGGGCACGAACACCGGGGAGCTGTTTTTT,CASSTFGLAGGTNTGELFF
TRBV6-1,TRBJ1-1,NA,NA,TGTGCCAGCAGTGAAGGGGGGGAGAACACTGAAGCTTTCTTT,CASSEGGENTEAFF
TRBV3-1,TRBJ2-1,many,TRBD1,TGTGCCAGCGAGGGGGCCGGCTCCTACAATGAGCAGTTCTTC,CASEGAGSYNEQFF
TRBV5-6,TRBJ1-2,NA,NA,TGTGCCAGCAGCCCGGGACGGAACTATGGCTACACCTTC,CASSPGRNYGYTF
TRBV4-2,TRBJ1-2,NA,NA,TGTGCCAGCAGCCAAACAGGAAACTCTAACTATGGCTACACCTTC,CASSQTGNSNYGYTF
TRBV14,TRBJ2-7,few,NA,TGTGCCAGCAGCCAAGATGGACCCGAGCAGTACTTC,CASSQDGPEQYF
TRBV6-6,TRBJ1-3,many,NA,TGTGCCAGCAGACCCGACTACTCTGAAAACACCATATATTTT,CASRPDYSENTIYF
TRBV4-3,TRBJ1-3,NA,NA,TGCGCCAGCAGCCAAGATACCGGGGGTAGGGAAAACACCATATATTTT,CASSQDTGGRENTIYF
TRBV20-1,TRBJ1-5,many,NA,TGCAGTGCTAGCCGGGGAGGGAGCGATCAGCCCCAGCATTTT,CSASRGGSDQPQHF
TRBV7-9,TRBJ2-3,NA,TRBD1,TGTGCCAGCAACTTACAGGGGGCGACAGATACGCAGTATTTT,CASNLQGATDTQYF
TRBV7-2,TRBJ2-3,many,NA,TGTGCCAGCAGCCCCATGTGGGGCACAGATACGCAGTATTTT,CASSPMWGTDTQYF
TRBV7-2,TRBJ2-7,few,TRBD2,TGTGCCAGCAGCTTATATGGGACTACAGCTGAGCAGTACTTC,CASSLYGTTAEQYF
TRBV20-1,TRBJ1-2,many,NA,TGCAGTGCTAGAGAAGGCAAAGCTAACTATGGCTACACCTTC,CSAREGKANYGYTF
TRBV10-2,TRBJ2-6,few,NA,TGCGCCAGCAGTGAACAGAGGCGGGGGCTGTTGCGTGGGGCCAACGTCCTGACTTTC,CASSEQRRGLLRGANVLTF
TRBV9,TRBJ1-1,many,NA,TGTGCCAGCAGCCGCCAGGGAGGCTTGGACACTGAAGCTTTCTTT,CASSRQGGLDTEAFF